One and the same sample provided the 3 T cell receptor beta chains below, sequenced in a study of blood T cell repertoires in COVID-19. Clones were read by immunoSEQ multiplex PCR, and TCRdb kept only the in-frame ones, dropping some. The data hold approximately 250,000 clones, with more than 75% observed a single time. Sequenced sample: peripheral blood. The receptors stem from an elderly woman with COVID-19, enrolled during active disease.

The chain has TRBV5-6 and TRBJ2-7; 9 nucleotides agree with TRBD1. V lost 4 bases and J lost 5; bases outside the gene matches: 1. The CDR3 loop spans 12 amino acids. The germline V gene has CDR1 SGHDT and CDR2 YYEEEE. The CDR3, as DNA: TGTGCCAGCAGCGGGACAGGGAACGAGCAGTACTTC. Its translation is CASSGTGNEQYF.

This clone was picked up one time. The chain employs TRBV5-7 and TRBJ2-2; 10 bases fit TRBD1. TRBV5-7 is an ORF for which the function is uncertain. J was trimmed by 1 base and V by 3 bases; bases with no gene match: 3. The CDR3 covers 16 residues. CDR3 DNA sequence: TGTGCCAGCAGCTGGGGACAGGGGAGGAACACCGGGGAGCTGTTTTTT. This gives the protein CASSWGQGRNTGELFF.

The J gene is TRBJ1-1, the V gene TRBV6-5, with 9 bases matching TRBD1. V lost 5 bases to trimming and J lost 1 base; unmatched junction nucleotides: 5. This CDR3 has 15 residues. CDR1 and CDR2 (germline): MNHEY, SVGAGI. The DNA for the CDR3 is TGTGCCAGCAGTCCGCCGGGACAGGGGAACACTGAAGCTTTCTTT. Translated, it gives CASSPPGQGNTEAFF.